This T cell receptor (beta chain) came from a study of human T cells and chemical hapten exposure. TCRdb reprocessed the RACE reads with MiXCR, giving one entry per CDR3 protein. Here the sample spans 180,000 or so distinct CDR3 sequences, about 31% being singletons. Only a few counts were recorded for this clonotype. CDR3 length: 15 amino acids. Germline V gene sequence: CDR1 SGHTA, CDR2 FQGNSA. Trimming pared 5 bases from V and 3 bases from J, leaving 17 bases between. Specified time point: pre-sensitization, week 0. As for treatment: therapeutic diphenylcyclopropenone sensitization with weekly scalp DPC.

The source material was whole blood, sampled in connection with sensitization to the hapten diphenylcyclopropenone (DPC). This sequence was found in a woman in her twenties or thirties with alopecia areata. Some clones in this sample may be carry-over from other donors' samples. The rearrangement uses TRBV7-2 and TRBJ2-7; D gene ambiguous. The CDR3 nucleotides read TGTGCCAGCAGCCCCGTTGGACCGTCGTTCTACGAGCAGTACTTC. Translating it yields CASSPVGPSFYEQYF.